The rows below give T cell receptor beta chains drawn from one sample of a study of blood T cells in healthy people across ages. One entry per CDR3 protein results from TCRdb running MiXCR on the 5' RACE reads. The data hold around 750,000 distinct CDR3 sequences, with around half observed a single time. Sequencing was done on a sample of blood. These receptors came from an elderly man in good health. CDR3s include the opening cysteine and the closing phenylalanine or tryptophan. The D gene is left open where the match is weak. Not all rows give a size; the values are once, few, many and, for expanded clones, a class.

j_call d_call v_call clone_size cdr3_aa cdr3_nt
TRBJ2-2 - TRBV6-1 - CASSAATSANTGELFF TGTGCCAGCTCGGCAGCCACGAGCGCGAACACCGGGGAGCTGTTTTTT
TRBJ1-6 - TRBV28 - CASSLTGGLSYNSPLHF TGTGCCAGCAGCTTGACGGGGGGCCTCTCCTATAATTCACCCCTCCACTTT
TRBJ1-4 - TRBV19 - CASSPGKGATNEKLFF TGTGCCAGTAGTCCCGGAAAGGGGGCAACTAATGAAAAACTGTTTTTT
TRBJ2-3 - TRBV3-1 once CASSPGDSDAQYF TGTGCCAGCAGCCCCGGGGATTCAGATGCGCAGTATTTT
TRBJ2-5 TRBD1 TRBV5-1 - CASSSGTAFQETQYF TGCGCCAGCAGCTCTGGGACAGCCTTTCAAGAGACCCAGTACTTC
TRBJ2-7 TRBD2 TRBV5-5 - CASSLELASNYEQYF TGTGCCAGCAGCTTGGAACTAGCGTCTAACTACGAGCAGTACTTC
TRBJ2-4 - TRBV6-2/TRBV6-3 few CASSISGEQYF TGTGCCAGCAGCATCTCGGGAGAGCAGTACTTC
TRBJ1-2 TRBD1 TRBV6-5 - CAGSSTGGKGYTF TGTGCCGGCAGTTCCACAGGGGGCAAGGGCTACACCTTC
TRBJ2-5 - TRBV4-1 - CASSQLASAQETQYF TGCGCCAGCAGCCAGCTGGCTAGCGCCCAAGAGACCCAGTACTTC
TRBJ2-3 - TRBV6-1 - CASSEKLSWDTQYF TGTGCCAGCAGTGAAAAGTTGTCCTGGGATACGCAGTATTTT